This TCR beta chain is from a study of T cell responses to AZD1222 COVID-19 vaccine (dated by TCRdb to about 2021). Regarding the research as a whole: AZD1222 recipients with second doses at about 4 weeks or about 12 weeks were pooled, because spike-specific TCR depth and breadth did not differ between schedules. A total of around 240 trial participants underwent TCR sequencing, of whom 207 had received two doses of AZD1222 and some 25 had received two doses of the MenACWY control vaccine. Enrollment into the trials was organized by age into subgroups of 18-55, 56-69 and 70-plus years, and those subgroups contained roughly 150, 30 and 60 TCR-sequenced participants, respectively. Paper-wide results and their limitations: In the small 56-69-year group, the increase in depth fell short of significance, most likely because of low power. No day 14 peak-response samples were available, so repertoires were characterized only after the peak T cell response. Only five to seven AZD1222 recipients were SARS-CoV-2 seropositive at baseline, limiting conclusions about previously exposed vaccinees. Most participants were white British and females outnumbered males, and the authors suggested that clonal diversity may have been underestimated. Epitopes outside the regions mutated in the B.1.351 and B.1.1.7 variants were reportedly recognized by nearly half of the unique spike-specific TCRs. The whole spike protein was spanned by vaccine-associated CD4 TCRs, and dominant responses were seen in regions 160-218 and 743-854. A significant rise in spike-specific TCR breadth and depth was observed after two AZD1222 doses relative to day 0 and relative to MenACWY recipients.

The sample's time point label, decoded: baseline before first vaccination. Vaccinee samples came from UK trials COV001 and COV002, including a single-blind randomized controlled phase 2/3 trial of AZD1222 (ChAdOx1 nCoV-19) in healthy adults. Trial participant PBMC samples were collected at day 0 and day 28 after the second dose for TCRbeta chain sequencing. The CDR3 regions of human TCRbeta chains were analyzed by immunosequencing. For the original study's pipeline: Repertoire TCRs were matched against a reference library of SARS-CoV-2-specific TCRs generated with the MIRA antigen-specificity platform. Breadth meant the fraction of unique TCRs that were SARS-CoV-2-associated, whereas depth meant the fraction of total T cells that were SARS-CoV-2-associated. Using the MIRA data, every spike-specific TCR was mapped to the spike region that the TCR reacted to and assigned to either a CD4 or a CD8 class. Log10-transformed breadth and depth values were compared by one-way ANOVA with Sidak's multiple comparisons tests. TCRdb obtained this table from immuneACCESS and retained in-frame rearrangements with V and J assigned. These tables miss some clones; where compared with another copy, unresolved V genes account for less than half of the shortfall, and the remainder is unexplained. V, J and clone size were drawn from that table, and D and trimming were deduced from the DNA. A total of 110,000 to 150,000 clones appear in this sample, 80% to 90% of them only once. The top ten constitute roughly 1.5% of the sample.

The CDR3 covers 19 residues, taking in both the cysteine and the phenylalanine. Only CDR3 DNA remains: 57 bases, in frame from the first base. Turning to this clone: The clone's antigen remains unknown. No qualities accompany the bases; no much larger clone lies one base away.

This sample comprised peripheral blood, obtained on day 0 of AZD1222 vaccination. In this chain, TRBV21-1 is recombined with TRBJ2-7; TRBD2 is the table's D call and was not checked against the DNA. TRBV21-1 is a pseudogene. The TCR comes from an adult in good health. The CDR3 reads CASSKNLSRLAGISYEQYF. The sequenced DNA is TGTGCCAGCAGCAAAAATCTATCGCGACTAGCGGGAATCTCCTACGAGCAGTACTTC.